This entry describes one TCR beta chain. Sequenced by immunoSEQ multiplex PCR; TCRdb stores in-frame clones only, minus some. The sample has roughly 200,000 clones, 88% seen once; the top ten hold just over 2.5%. The data originate from a study of blood T cell repertoires in COVID-19. Across the whole study: There were acute and convalescent COVID-19 samples, and they came from the United States, Italy and Spain. PBMCs, B-cell-depleted T cells, or T cells were the source of the cDNA or gDNA that made up the material.

The V gene's germline CDR1 is MNHEY and CDR2 SVGAGI. V was trimmed by 2 bases and J by 2 bases, leaving 9 bases between them. This CDR3 region has 14 residues. Recovered participants had two consecutive negative NP/OP PCR tests, healthcare professional clearance, or symptom resolution. The receptor was derived from a woman under 40 who had recovered from COVID-19. V is TRBV6-5 and J is TRBJ1-2, with TRBD1 as a possible D gene (5 bases). The sequenced sample consisted of PBMCs or T cells enriched from blood (not recorded which). This CDR3 reads CASSYGGSNYGYTF. CDR3 coding DNA: TGTGCCAGCAGTTACGGGGGGTCGAACTATGGCTACACCTTC.